This T cell receptor beta chain appears in the sequencing data of a study of T-cell reconstitution after alpha-beta-depleted transplantation in children. Study findings and constraints: Reported findings indicate that, about two months after transplant, alpha-beta T cells came from several hundred expanded clones, which were derived from non-depleted graft cells. Newly produced T cells mostly provided counts and TCRbeta diversity after one year, as hyperexpanded clones declined.

The CDR3 has 15 residues. Trimming took 5 bases from V and 4 from J; bases not matched to a gene: 9. Germline V gene sequence: CDR1 SGHAT, CDR2 FQDESV (reference sequence). TCRbeta library construction was performed incorporating unique molecular identifiers. TCRdb analysed the PCR reads with MiXCR anew, one entry per CDR3 protein. Of a few hundred thousand distinct CDR3 sequences listed, 25% to 30% are singletons. This clonotype was counted only a few times. Its specificity is not known. The source was PBMCs, collected before TCRalphabeta/CD19-depleted stem cell transplant. V and J are TRBV11-1 and TRBJ2-5; 8 bases fit TRBD1. The receptor was isolated from a boy under two years old with Wiskott-Aldrich syndrome, due to receive a stem cell transplant. The CDR3 DNA reads as TGTGCCAGCAGCCCCCCGGACAGGGCTCCAGAGACCCAGTACTTC. It encodes CASSPPDRAPETQYF.